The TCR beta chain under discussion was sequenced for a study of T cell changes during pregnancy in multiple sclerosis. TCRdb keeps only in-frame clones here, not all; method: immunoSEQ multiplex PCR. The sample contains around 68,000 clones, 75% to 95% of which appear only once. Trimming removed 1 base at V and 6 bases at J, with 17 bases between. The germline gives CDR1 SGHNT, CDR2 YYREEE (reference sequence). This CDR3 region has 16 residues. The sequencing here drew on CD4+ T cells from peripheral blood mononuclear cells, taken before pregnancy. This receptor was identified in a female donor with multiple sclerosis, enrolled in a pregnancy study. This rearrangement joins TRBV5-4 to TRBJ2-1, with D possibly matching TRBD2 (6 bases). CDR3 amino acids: CASSLPGLPPPNEQFF. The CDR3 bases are TGTGCCAGCAGCTTGCCGGGACTCCCTCCGCCCAATGAGCAGTTCTTC.